This T cell receptor (beta chain) stems from a study of T cells in Graves' hyperthyroidism and ophthalmopathy. Study context: Peripheral blood collection took place at initial diagnosis, before any treatment. Regarding the study as a whole: A 13 V-J signature model discriminated ophthalmopathy versus stable hyperthyroidism.

Template material for amplifying TCR beta CDR3 regions consisted of RNA transcripts. Using the HTBI primer set, a first-round RT-PCR was run on the TCR CDR3. TCRdb redid the calling of the multiplex PCR reads with MiXCR, one entry per CDR3 protein. The data show around 600,000 distinct CDR3 sequences, 14% seen once. There are many counts of this clonotype. The antigen is undetermined. Clinical symptoms, serum thyroxine and TRAb, thyroid ultrasound and orbital computed tomography together formed the diagnostic basis. The sequence came from a woman aged 18-29 years with Graves' ophthalmopathy. Sequenced: blood.

The CDR3 reads CASSLQASQETQYF. The CDR3 bases are TGTGCCAGCAGCTTACAAGCAAGCCAAGAGACCCAGTACTTC. The chain recombines TRBV5-5 with TRBJ2-5, with unresolved D. Germline V gives CDR1 SGHKS, CDR2 YYEKEE (reference sequence). V lost 2 bases, J lost 1 base, and 9 bases lay in between. CDR3 size: 14 residues.